This entry features one T cell receptor (beta chain) sequence. The data belong to a study of Tregs in tolerant kidney transplant recipients. Mixed chimerism was transient after nonmyeloablative marrow transplants from related graft donors. The assay was immunoSEQ multiplex PCR, and TCRdb's table has in-frame clones only and misses some. The sample carries under 90,000 clones, about 91% recorded once. Sample: CD4+ T cells from blood (PBMCs), taken 24 months after the transplant. The source of this sequence is a human patient who received a combined kidney and bone marrow transplant. Part of the T cells may come from the graft donor.

CDR3 sequence (DNA): TGTGCCACCAGCAGGCCGGGACAGGGGGAAGAGACCCAGTACTTC. This translates into CATSRPGQGEETQYF. The chain links TRBV15 to TRBJ2-5; 11 bases are shared with TRBD1. V lost 3 bases, J lost 3 bases, and 3 bases stayed unmatched. This CDR3 contains 15 residues. Germline CDR1 LNHNV, CDR2 YYDKDF (reference sequence).